The T cell receptor beta chain under discussion was sequenced for a study of neurological immune-mediated disorders. Findings of the study overall: Private repertoires in all groups were suggested, as expanded clones shared no CDR3 amino acid sequences across subjects.

The authors produced cDNA by 5'RACE using 10-nucleotide random UMIs. Over 170 million TCR-beta sequences, together covering 15-18 subjects, were produced by every individual sequencing run that was carried out. TCRdb recomputed calls from the 5' RACE reads with MiXCR, one row per CDR3 protein. This sample has under 65,000 distinct CDR3 sequences, with 24% found just once. Trimming took off 8 bases at V and 3 bases at J, with 13 bases between the two ends. This CDR3 comprises 13 residues. In germline, CDR1 is SGHRS, CDR2 YFSETQ. The sample's time point: technical triplicate 2. Unsorted libraries were derived from 2 million PBMCs stored at -80 C. In its sample, this clonotype was seen many times. Its antigen is unidentified.

The sequenced material came from PBMCs. The clonotype originates from a man in his sixties with HTLV-1-associated myelopathy (HAM/TSP). This sequence joins TRBV5-1 and TRBJ2-3; D possibly corresponds to TRBD2 (6 bases). The CDR3 DNA reads TGCGCCAGGAGCCGGGGGATGACAGATACGCAGTATTTT. Translation: CARSRGMTDTQYF.